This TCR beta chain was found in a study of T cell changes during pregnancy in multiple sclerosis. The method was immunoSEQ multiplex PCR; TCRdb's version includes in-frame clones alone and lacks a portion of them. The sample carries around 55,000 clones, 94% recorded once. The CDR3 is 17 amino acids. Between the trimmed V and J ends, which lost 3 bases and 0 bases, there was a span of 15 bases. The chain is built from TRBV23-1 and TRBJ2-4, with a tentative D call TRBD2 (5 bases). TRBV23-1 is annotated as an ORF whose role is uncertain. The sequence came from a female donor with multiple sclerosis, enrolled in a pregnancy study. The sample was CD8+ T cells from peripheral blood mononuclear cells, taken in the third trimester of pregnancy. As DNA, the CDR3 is TGCGCCAGCAGTCACACCCCGGGGATCTTAGCCAAAAACATTCAGTACTTC. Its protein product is CASSHTPGILAKNIQYF.